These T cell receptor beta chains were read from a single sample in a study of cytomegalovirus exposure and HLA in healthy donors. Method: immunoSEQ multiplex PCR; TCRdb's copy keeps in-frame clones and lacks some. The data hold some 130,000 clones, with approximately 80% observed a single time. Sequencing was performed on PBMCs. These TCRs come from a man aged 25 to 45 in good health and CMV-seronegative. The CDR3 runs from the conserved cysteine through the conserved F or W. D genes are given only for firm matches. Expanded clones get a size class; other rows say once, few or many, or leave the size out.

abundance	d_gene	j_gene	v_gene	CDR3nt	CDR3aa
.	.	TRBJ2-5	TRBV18	TGTGCCAGCTCACCGGAGACTCGAGGGGAGACCCAGTACTTC	CASSPETRGETQYF
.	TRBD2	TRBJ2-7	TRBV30	TGTGCCTGGAGCCCCCTAGCGGGAGTCTCCTACGAGCGGTACTTC	CAWSPLAGVSYERYF
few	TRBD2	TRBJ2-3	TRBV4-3	TGCGCCAGCAGCCAGTCCGGGCAGCGGGGATTCTCAGATACGCAGTATTTT	CASSQSGQRGFSDTQYF
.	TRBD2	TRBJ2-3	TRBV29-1	TGCAGCGTTGAATTCCTAGCGGGAGGCACAGATACGCAGTATTTT	CSVEFLAGGTDTQYF
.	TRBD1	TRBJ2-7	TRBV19	TGTGCCAGTAGTCCGCGACAGGGTAGCTCCTACGAGCAGTACTTC	CASSPRQGSSYEQYF
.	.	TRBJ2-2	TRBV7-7	TGTGCCAGCAGTTCTCGGGTGAACACCGGGGAGCTGTTTTTT	CASSSRVNTGELFF
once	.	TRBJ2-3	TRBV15	TGTGCCACCAGCACTGGGGGGAGCACAGATACGCAGTATTTT	CATSTGGSTDTQYF
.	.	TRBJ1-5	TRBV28	TGTGCCAGCAGTTTTGGGCAGCAGTTCAATCAGCCCCAGCATTTT	CASSFGQQFNQPQHF
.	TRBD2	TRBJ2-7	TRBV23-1	TGCGCCAGCGGTAGCGGGATGAGAAACGAGCAGTACTTC	CASGSGMRNEQYF
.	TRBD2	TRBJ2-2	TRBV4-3	TGCGCCAGCAGCCAAGAGGGACTAGCGAGTTCCGGGGAGCTGTTTTTT	CASSQEGLASSGELFF
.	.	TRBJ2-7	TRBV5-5	TGTGCCAGCAGCTTGGACAGGTACGAGCAGTACTTC	CASSLDRYEQYF
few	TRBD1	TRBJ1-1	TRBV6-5	TGTGCCAGCAGCCCTGGACAGGGTGTTACCAAGTTT	CASSPGQGVTKF
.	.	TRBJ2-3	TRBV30	TGTGCCTGGGATCTAGCGCTATCCGGTACGCAGTATTTT	CAWDLALSGTQYF
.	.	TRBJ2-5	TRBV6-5	TGTGCCAGCCGATTAGGACTACGCGGAGAGACCCAGTACTTC	CASRLGLRGETQYF
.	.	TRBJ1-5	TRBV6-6	TGTGCCAGCAGCCTCTTGGGGGGACTGGAGCCCCAGCATTTT	CASSLLGGLEPQHF
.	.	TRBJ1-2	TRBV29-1	TGCAGCGTTGAATATGACTCCCGAGGGTATGGCTACACCTTC	CSVEYDSRGYGYTF
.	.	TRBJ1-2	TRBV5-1	TGCGCCAGCAGTTGGGGGCAGTTTCTCAACTATGGCTACACCTTC	CASSWGQFLNYGYTF
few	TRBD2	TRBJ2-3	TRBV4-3	TGCGCCAGCAGCCAAGGGAATAGCGGGAGCACAGATACGCAGTATTTT	CASSQGNSGSTDTQYF
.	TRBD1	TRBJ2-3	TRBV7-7	TGTGCCAGCAGCCCACTGGGACAGGGGGATGGAGGAGATACGCAGTATTTT	CASSPLGQGDGGDTQYF
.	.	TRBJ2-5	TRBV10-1	TGCGCCAGCAGTGACGGAGGGTCTGGCCAAGAGACCCAGTACTTC	CASSDGGSGQETQYF
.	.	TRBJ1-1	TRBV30	TGTGCCTGGAGTCTTACAGGGAACACTGAAGCTTTCTTT	CAWSLTGNTEAFF
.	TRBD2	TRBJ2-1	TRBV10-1	TGCGCCAGCAGTGGGGGACTAGCGGATTACAATGAGCAGTTCTTC	CASSGGLADYNEQFF
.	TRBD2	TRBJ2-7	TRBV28	TGTGCCAGCCGGCGGCTAGCGGGTGGAAGCTACGAGCAGTACTTC	CASRRLAGGSYEQYF
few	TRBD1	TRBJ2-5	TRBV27	TGTGCCAGCAGTCCTCCGGGACAGCAAGAGACCCAGTACTTC	CASSPPGQQETQYF
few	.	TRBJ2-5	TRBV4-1	TGCGCCAGCAGCCGAGTACCCGGGACAAACGAAGAGACCCAGTACTTC	CASSRVPGTNEETQYF
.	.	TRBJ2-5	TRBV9	TGTGCCAGCAGCGCATCCAGGGGGGTTGGGACCCAGTACTTC	CASSASRGVGTQYF
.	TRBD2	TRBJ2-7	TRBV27	TGTGCCAGCAGTTGGACTAGCGGGAGGGCCGAGCAGTACTTC	CASSWTSGRAEQYF
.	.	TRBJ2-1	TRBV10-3	TGTGCCATCAGGCCTCAGCGGGACACCAATGAGCAGTTCTTC	CAIRPQRDTNEQFF
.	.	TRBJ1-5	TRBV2	TGTGCCAGCATCTTATTTTTAGGGGGAAATCAGCCCCAGCATTTT	CASILFLGGNQPQHF
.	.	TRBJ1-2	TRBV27	TGTGCCAGCAGCCCAACTAGACTTTATGGCTACACCTTC	CASSPTRLYGYTF
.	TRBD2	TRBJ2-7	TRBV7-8	TGTGCCAGCAGCGCCGGACTAGCGGGAGCCCCTACTTACGAGCAGTACTTC	CASSAGLAGAPTYEQYF
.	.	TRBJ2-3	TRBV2	TGTGCCGGCGGCAGAGATACGCAGTATTTT	CAGGRDTQYF
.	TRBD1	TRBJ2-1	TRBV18	TGTGCCAGCTCACCACCCGGGACAGGGCGGAATGAGCAGTTCTTC	CASSPPGTGRNEQFF
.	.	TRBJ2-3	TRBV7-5	TGTGCCAGAAGCTTAAGTTCAGTTTCCTCTAGCACAGATACGCAGTATTTT	CARSLSSVSSSTDTQYF
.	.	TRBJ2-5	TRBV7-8	TGTGCCAGCAGGGGGCAGCAAGAGACCCAGTACTTC	CASRGQQETQYF
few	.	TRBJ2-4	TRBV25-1	TGTGCCAGCAGTGTGGGGGGAACGAACATTCAGTACTTC	CASSVGGTNIQYF
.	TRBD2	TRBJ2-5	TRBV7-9	TGTGCCAGCAGCTTTATGGCGGGAGTGGAGACCCAGTACTTC	CASSFMAGVETQYF
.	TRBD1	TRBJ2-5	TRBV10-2	TGCGCCAGCAGTGAGGACAGGGGGGGAGAGACCCAGTACTTC	CASSEDRGGETQYF
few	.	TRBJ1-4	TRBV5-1	TGCGCCAGCAGCTTGGTACCATCGGCAAGGGCTGAGGGACTGTTTTTT	CASSLVPSARAEGLFF
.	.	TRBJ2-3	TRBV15	TGTGCCACCAGCCGCCCGGGGAGGTACACAGATACGCAGTATTTT	CATSRPGRYTDTQYF
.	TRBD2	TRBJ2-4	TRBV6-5	TGTGCCAGCGCAGGGACTAGCGGGAGTTGGTACTTC	CASAGTSGSWYF
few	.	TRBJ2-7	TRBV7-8	TGTGCCAGCAGCTTACATCAGGGGCCTGCCTACGAGCAGTACTTC	CASSLHQGPAYEQYF
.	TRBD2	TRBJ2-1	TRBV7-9	TGTGCCAGCAACCGCGGGAGCTCCTACAATGAGCAGTTCTTC	CASNRGSSYNEQFF
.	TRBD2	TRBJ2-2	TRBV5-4	TGTGCCAGCAGCCCAGCGGGAGGGCAGGGCGGGGAGCTGTTTTTT	CASSPAGGQGGELFF
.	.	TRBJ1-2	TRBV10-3	TGTGCCATCCCTCAGGGAGGGGAGCCCTATGGCTACACCTTC	CAIPQGGEPYGYTF
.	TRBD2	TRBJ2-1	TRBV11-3	TGTGCCAGCAGCTGGGGACTAGCGGGGCCTTACAATGAGCAGTTCTTC	CASSWGLAGPYNEQFF
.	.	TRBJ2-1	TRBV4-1	TGCGCCAGCAGCCAAGAAGGGGCCTACAATGAGCAGTTCTTC	CASSQEGAYNEQFF
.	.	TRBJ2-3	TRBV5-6	TGTGCCAGCAGCTTGGGGGACACCCGCACAGATACGCAGTATTTT	CASSLGDTRTDTQYF
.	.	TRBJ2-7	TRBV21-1	TGTGCCAGCAGCGGCCGGGACAGGGGGTTTTACGAGCAGTACTTC	CASSGRDRGFYEQYF
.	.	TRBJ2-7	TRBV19	TGTGCCAGTAGTACTGGGCCGGCCTACGAGCAGTACTTC	CASSTGPAYEQYF
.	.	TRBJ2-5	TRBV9	TGTGCCAGCAGCGCTCAGGTGGAAGAGACCCAGTACTTC	CASSAQVEETQYF
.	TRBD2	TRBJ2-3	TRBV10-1	TGCGCCAGCAAGGATAGCGGGAGTAGAGATACGCAGTATTTT	CASKDSGSRDTQYF
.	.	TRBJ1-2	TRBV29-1	TGCAGCGTTGATATAGCAGCCCCTTTCTATGGCTACACCTTC	CSVDIAAPFYGYTF
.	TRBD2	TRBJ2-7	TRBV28	TGTGCCAGCAGTTTACTAGCGGGAAGGCACGAGCAGTACTTC	CASSLLAGRHEQYF
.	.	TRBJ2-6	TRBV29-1	TGCAGCGTCCTCTCGGACGGAGGTTATGGGGCCAACGTCCTGACTTTC	CSVLSDGGYGANVLTF
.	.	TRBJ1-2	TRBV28	TGTGCCAGCCGCCAGGTAGGCGTCTATGGCTACACCTTC	CASRQVGVYGYTF
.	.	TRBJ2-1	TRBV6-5	TGTGCCAGCAGTCTGACAGGAAGCTCCTACAATGAGCAGTTCTTC	CASSLTGSSYNEQFF
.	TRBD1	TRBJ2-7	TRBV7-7	TGTGCCAGCAGCTTGGGACAGGGGGGCCACGAGCAGTACTTC	CASSLGQGGHEQYF